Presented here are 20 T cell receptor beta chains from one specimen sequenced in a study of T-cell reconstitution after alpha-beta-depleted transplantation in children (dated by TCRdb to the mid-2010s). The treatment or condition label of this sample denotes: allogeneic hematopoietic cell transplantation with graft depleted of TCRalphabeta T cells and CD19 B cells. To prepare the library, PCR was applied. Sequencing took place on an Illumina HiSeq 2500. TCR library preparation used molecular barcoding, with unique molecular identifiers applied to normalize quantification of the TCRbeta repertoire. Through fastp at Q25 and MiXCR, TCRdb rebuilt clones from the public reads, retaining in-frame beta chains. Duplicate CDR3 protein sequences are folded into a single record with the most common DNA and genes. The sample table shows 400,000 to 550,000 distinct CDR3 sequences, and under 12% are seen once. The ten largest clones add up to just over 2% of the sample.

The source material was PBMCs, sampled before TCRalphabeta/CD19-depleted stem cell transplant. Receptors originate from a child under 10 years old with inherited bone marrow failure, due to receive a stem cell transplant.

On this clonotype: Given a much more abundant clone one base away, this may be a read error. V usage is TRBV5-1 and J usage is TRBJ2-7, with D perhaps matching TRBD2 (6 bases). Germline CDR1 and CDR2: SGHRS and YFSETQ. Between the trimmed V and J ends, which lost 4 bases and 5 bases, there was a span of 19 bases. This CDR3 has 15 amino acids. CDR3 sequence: CASSPLGGDANEQYF. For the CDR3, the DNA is TGCGCCAGCAGCCCGCTGGGCGGGGACGCGAACGAGCAGTACTTC.

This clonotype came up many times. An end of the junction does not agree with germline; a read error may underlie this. The CDR3, as DNA: TGTGCCAGCAGTTACCGGGACAGGGTTTTC. This sequence encodes CASSYRDRVF. The chain recombines TRBV12-3 or TRBV12-4 with TRBJ1-1; TRBD1 aligns across 9 bases. The CDR3 runs 10 residues.

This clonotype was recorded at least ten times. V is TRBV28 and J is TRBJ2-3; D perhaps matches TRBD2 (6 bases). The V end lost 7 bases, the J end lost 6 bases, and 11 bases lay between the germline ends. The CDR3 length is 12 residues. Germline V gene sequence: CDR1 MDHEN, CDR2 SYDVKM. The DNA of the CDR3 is TGTGCCAGCAACACGGAGGGGGATACGCAGTATTTT. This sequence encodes CASNTEGDTQYF.

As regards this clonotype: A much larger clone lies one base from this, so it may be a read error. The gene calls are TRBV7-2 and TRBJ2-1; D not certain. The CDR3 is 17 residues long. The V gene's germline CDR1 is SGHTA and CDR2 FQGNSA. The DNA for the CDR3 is TGTGCCAGCAGCTTTAAGTGGTCCGAAGTCTCCTACAATGAGCGGTTCTTC. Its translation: CASSFKWSEVSYNERFF.

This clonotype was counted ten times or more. Here the CDR3 DNA reads TGCGCCAGCAGCCGACTGCTAGCGGGCACTACCTACGAGCAGTACTTC. Encoded protein: CASSRLLAGTTYEQYF. The chain couples TRBV4-1 to TRBJ2-7, with 8 positions matching TRBD2. CDR1 is MGHRA and CDR2 is YSYEKL in the germline V gene. The CDR3 loop spans 16 amino acids. V was pared by 4 bases and J by 2 bases, with 10 bases of the junction left unmatched.

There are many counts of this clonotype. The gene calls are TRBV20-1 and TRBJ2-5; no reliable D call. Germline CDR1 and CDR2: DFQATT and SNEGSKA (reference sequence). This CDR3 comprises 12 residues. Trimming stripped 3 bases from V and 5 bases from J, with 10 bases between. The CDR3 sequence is CSASADSETQYF. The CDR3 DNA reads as TGCAGTGCTAGTGCTGACTCGGAGACCCAGTACTTC.

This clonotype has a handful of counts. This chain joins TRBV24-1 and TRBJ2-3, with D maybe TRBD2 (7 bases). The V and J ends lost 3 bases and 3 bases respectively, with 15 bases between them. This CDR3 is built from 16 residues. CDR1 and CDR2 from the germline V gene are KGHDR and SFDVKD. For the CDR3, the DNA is TGTGCCACCAGTGATCTGGGCGGGGGCCCGACAGATACGCAGTATTTT. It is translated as CATSDLGGGPTDTQYF.

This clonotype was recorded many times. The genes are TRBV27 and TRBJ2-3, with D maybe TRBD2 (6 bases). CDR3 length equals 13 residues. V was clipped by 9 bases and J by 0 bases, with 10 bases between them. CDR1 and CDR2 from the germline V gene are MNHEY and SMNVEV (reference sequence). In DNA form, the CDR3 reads TGTGCCAGACGGGACTTGAGCACAGATACGCAGTATTTT. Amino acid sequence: CARRDLSTDTQYF.

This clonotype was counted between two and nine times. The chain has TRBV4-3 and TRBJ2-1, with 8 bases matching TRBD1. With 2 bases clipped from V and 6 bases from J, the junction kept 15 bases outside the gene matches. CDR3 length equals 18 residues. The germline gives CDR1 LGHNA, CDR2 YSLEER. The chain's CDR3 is CASSQRQGTPYVGNEQFF. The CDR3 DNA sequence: TGCGCCAGCAGCCAAAGACAGGGGACTCCGTATGTGGGCAATGAGCAGTTCTTC.

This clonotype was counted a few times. The CDR3 spells CATSREGASNQPQHF. As DNA, the CDR3 is TGTGCCACCAGCAGAGAGGGGGCCAGCAATCAGCCCCAGCATTTT. This rearrangement joins TRBV15 to TRBJ1-5; D perhaps matches TRBD1 (6 bases). The V and J ends lost 0 bases and 1 base respectively, with 7 bases between them. In germline, CDR1 is LNHNV, CDR2 YYDKDF (reference sequence). The CDR3 runs to 15 residues.

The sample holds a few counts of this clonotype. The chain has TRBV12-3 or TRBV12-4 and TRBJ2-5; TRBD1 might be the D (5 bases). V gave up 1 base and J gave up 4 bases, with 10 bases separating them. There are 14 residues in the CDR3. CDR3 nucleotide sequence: TGTGCCAGCAGTTTAGATCCAGGGTTAGAGACCCAGTACTTC. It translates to CASSLDPGLETQYF.

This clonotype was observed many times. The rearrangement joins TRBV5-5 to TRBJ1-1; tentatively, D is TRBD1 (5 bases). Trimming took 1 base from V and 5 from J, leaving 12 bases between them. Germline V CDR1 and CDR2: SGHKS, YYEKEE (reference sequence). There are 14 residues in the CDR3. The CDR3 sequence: CASSLQQAQTEAFF. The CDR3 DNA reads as TGTGCCAGCAGCTTGCAACAGGCCCAAACTGAAGCTTTCTTT.

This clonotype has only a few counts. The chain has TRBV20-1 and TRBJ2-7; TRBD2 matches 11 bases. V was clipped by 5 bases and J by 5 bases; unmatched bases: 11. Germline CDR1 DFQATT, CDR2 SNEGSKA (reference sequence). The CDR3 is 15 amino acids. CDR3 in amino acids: CSAPSSGRALDEQYF. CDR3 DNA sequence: TGCAGTGCTCCGAGTAGCGGGAGGGCCCTGGACGAGCAGTACTTC.

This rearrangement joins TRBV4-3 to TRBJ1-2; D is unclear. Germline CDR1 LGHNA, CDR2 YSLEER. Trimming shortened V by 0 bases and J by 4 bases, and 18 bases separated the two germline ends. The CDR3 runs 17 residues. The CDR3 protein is CASSQDGVGRSLYGYTF. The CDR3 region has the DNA TGCGCCAGCAGCCAAGATGGGGTAGGCAGGTCCCTCTATGGCTACACCTTC.

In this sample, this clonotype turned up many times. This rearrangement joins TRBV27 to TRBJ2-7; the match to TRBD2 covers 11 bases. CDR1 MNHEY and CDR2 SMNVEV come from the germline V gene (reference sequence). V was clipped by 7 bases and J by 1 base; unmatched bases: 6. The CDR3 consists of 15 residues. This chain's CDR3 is CASKRGTSGSYEQYF. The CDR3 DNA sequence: TGTGCCAGCAAAAGAGGGACTAGCGGTTCCTACGAGCAGTACTTC.

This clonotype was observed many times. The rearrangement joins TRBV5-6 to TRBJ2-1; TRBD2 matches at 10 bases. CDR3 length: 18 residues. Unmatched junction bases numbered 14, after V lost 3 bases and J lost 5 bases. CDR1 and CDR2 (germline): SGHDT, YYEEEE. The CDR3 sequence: CASSSAVQGLAYHNEQFF. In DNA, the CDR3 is TGTGCCAGCAGCTCTGCAGTTCAGGGACTAGCGTATCACAATGAGCAGTTCTTC.

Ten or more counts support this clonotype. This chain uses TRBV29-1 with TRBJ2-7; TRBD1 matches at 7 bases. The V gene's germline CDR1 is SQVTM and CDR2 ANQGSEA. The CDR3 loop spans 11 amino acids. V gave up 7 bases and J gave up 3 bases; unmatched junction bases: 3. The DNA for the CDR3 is TGCAGCGCCGGGGACAGCTACGAGCAGTACTTC. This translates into CSAGDSYEQYF.

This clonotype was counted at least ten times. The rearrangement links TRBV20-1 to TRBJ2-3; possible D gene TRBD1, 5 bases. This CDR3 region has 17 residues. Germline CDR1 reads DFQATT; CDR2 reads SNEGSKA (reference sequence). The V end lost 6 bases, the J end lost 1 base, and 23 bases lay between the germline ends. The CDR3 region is CSAREEFRGVGTDTQYF. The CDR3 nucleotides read TGCAGTGCCCGAGAGGAGTTTAGGGGTGTTGGCACAGATACGCAGTATTTT.

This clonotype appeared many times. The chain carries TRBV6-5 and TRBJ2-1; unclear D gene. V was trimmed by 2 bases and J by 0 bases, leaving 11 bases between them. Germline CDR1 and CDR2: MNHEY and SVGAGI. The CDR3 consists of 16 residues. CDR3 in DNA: TGTGCCAGCAGTTACAGCAGTGGGTACTCCTACAATGAGCAGTTCTTC. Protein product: CASSYSSGYSYNEQFF.

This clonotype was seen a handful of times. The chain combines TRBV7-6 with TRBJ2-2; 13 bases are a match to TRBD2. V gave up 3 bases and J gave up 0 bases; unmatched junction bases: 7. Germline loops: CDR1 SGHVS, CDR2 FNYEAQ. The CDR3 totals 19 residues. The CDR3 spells CASSLITGTSGANTGELFF. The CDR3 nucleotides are TGTGCCAGCAGCTTGATAACCGGGACTAGCGGGGCGAACACCGGGGAGCTGTTTTTT.